A single sample gave rise to the 18 T cell receptor beta chains below, sequenced in a study of T-cell reconstitution after alpha-beta-depleted transplantation in children. Construction of the TCRbeta library involved unique molecular identifiers. A single record per CDR3 protein comes from TCRdb applying MiXCR to the PCR reads. In the table there are 450,000 to 600,000 distinct CDR3 sequences, approximately 32% of which are singletons. The input for sequencing was PBMCs from the stem cell graft donor, taken from the stem cell graft. The origin of the receptors is a human donor who donated a stem cell graft to a child with aplastic anemia.

The genes are TRBV12-3 or TRBV12-4 and TRBJ2-3; TRBD2 might be the D (6 bases). V lost 8 bases, J lost 0 bases, and 12 bases lay in between. This CDR3 spans 14 amino acids. The CDR3 is CASLVLASTDTQYF. For the CDR3, the DNA is TGTGCCAGCCTCGTGCTAGCGAGCACAGATACGCAGTATTTT.

This clonotype was detected a few times. In DNA, the CDR3 is TGTGCCATCAGTGAGTCCGGGGCGGAAAATTCACCCCTCCACTTT. Translating it yields CAISESGAENSPLHF. The chain links TRBV10-3 to TRBJ1-6; D may be TRBD1 (5 bases). Deletions cut 0 bases from V and 7 bases from J, with 10 bases between. Germline V gives CDR1 ENHRY, CDR2 SYGVKD. This CDR3 is built from 15 residues.

This sequence joins TRBV10-3 and TRBJ1-3; D is unresolved. Trimming took off 4 bases at V and 2 bases at J, with 12 bases between the two ends. This CDR3 region has 15 residues. Germline V gene lookup returns CDR1 ENHRY and CDR2 SYGVKD. The CDR3 region has the DNA TGTGCCATCAGTGTTGCATTGGGGACTGGAAACACCATATATTTT. It yields the protein CAISVALGTGNTIYF.

V gene TRBV11-3 combines with J gene TRBJ1-5; D uncertain. With 5 bases removed from V and 0 bases from J, the gap between germline ends came to 11 bases. Germline V CDR1 and CDR2: SGHNT, YENEEA. This CDR3 region has 15 residues. In DNA, the CDR3 is TGTGCCAGCAGCGCGTACAGTTATAGCAATCAGCCCCAGCATTTT. Its translation is CASSAYSYSNQPQHF. The full variable domain, with the rest looked up from reference TRBV11-3 and TRBJ1-5, is EAGVVQSPRYKIIEKKQPVAFWCNPISGHNTLYWYLQNLGQGPELLIRYENEEAVDDSQLPKDRFSAERLKGVDSTLKIQPAELGDSAVYLCASSAYSYSNQPQHFGDGTRLSIL.

Comment on this clonotype: One end of the junction fails to match germline, which may point to a read error. The chain is built from TRBV11-3 and TRBJ1-4; D unclear. This CDR3 region has 14 residues. The germline V gene has CDR1 SGHNT and CDR2 YENEEA. In nucleotides, the CDR3 is TGTGCCAGCAGCTTTCAAGCGGAGAATGGAAAACTGTTTTTT. Amino acids: CASSFQAENGKLFF. Complete variable domain (other parts from reference TRBV11-3 and TRBJ1-4): EAGVVQSPRYKIIEKKQPVAFWCNPISGHNTLYWYLQNLGQGPELLIRYENEEAVDDSQLPKDRFSAERLKGVDSTLKIQPAELGDSAVYLCASSFQAENGKLFFGSGTQLSVL.

The chain carries TRBV18 and TRBJ2-2; D unresolved. Germline V gives CDR1 KGHSH, CDR2 LQKENI. V was cut by 0 bases and J by 4 bases, with 9 bases left in between. This CDR3 spans 15 amino acids. The CDR3 protein is CASSPPGLGTGELFF. The DNA of the CDR3 is TGTGCCAGCTCACCACCAGGGTTGGGCACCGGGGAGCTGTTTTTT.

The sample holds a few counts of this clonotype. This rearrangement joins TRBV10-3 to TRBJ2-7, with a possible D match to TRBD1 (6 bases). This CDR3 spans 15 amino acids. V shed 4 bases and J shed 2 bases, with 15 bases lying between them. In germline, CDR1 is ENHRY, CDR2 SYGVKD. The CDR3 sequence: CAISGPGTSPYEQYF. CDR3 DNA: TGTGCCATCAGTGGACCCGGGACATCCCCCTACGAGCAGTACTTC.

V usage is TRBV5-1 and J usage is TRBJ2-3, with a weak D call TRBD2 (5 bases). The CDR3 sequence is 14 residues long. Germline-derived CDR1 and CDR2 are SGHRS and YFSETQ. The germline V and J ends were trimmed by 0 bases and 3 bases, with 8 bases remaining between them. The CDR3 is CASSLGRRTDTQYF. DNA of the CDR3: TGCGCCAGCAGCTTGGGGAGGAGGACAGATACGCAGTATTTT.

This clonotype was counted a few times. The genes are TRBV7-2 and TRBJ2-7; D gene ambiguous. The CDR3 is made up of 13 amino acids. V lost 1 base, J lost 6 bases, and 10 bases lay in between. The germline V gene has CDR1 SGHTA and CDR2 FQGNSA. DNA for the CDR3: TGTGCCAGCAGCTTAGATCCGGCGAGCGAGCAGTACGTC. Translated, it gives CASSLDPASEQYV.

CDR3 in amino acids: CSVGQPTGELFF. The CDR3 region has the DNA TGCAGCGTGGGCCAGCCCACCGGGGAGCTGTTTTTT. This chain joins TRBV29-1 and TRBJ2-2; D is undetermined. V gave up 6 bases and J gave up 4 bases, with 9 bases separating them. This CDR3 has 12 residues. Germline-derived CDR1 and CDR2 are SQVTM and ANQGSEA.

This clonotype has just a few counts. V and J are TRBV6-5 and TRBJ1-3; no reliable D call. The CDR3 length is 16 residues. V was clipped by 0 bases and J by 4 bases, with 13 bases between them. Per germline, CDR1 MNHEY and CDR2 SVGAGI. The CDR3 DNA is TGTGCCAGCAGTTACTCTCGTATGGCAATAGGAAACACCATATATTTT. This encodes CASSYSRMAIGNTIYF.

CDR3 sequence reads: CSVVGGGGRILTDTQYF. The CDR3 DNA sequence: TGCAGCGTTGTGGGAGGGGGCGGCCGGATTCTCACAGATACGCAGTATTTT. The rearrangement joins TRBV29-1 to TRBJ2-3; D might be TRBD1 or TRBD2, each matching 7 bases. From germline, CDR1 is SQVTM and CDR2 ANQGSEA. The CDR3 runs 17 residues. Trimming removed 4 bases from V and 2 bases from J, with 22 bases in between.

The V and J genes are TRBV24-1 and TRBJ1-2, with 12 nucleotides matching TRBD1. The CDR3 spans 17 residues. Germline-derived CDR1 and CDR2 are KGHDR and SFDVKD. With V trimmed by 2 bases and J by 2 bases, 5 bases remained unmatched. The CDR3 spells CATSDSGTGGRNYGYTF. The DNA for the CDR3 is TGTGCCACCAGTGATTCTGGGACAGGGGGCAGAAACTATGGCTACACCTTC.

This rearrangement joins TRBV6-2 or TRBV6-3 to TRBJ1-2, with D maybe TRBD1 (6 bases). Germline V gene sequence: CDR1 MNHEY, CDR2 SVGEGT. V was pared by 0 bases and J by 4 bases, with 6 bases between. CDR3 length: 13 amino acids. The DNA of the CDR3 is TGTGCCAGCAGTTACTCGGACAGCTATGGCTACACCTTC. This gives the protein CASSYSDSYGYTF.

This chain links TRBV11-2 with TRBJ2-1, with 7 bases lining up with TRBD1. After removal of 5 bases from V and 8 bases from J, the junction contained 9 bases not matched to a gene. CDR1 and CDR2 from the germline V gene are SGHAT and FQNNGV. The CDR3 totals 14 residues. The DNA for the CDR3 is TGTGCCAGCAGCCCGGACAGGAACGGGTATGAGCAGTTCTTC. This encodes CASSPDRNGYEQFF.

J is TRBJ2-2 and V is TRBV5-1; 7 bases line up with TRBD2. Germline CDR1 SGHRS, CDR2 YFSETQ. The V and J ends lost 6 bases and 2 bases, in that order; junction bases with no gene match: 7. CDR3 length: 15 residues. CDR3: CASTARDYNTGELFF. CDR3 nucleotides: TGCGCCAGCACTGCCCGGGACTACAACACCGGGGAGCTGTTTTTT.

The chain employs TRBV7-2 and TRBJ2-5; 12 bases align to TRBD2. CDR3 length: 16 amino acids. With V trimmed by 4 bases and J by 5 bases, 8 bases remained unmatched. The germline V gene has CDR1 SGHTA and CDR2 FQGNSA. The CDR3: CASSSLAGGPAETQYF. In DNA, the CDR3 is TGTGCCAGCAGCTCGCTAGCGGGAGGGCCGGCGGAGACCCAGTACTTC.

The CDR3 reads CASSGGDRGTYSGANVLTF. Here the CDR3 DNA reads TGTGCCAGCAGCGGAGGTGACAGGGGCACATACTCTGGGGCCAACGTCCTGACTTTC. The chain couples TRBV3-1 to TRBJ2-6, with 8 nucleotides matching TRBD1. With 5 bases clipped from V and 0 bases from J, the junction kept 12 bases outside the gene matches. Per the germline V gene, CDR1 is LGHDT and CDR2 is YNNKEL (reference sequence). The CDR3 has 19 amino acids.